The next 9 T cell receptor beta chains were all read from a single sample in a study of Graves' ophthalmopathy and Graves' hyperthyroidism. For repertoire sequencing, the TCR beta CDR3 regions were amplified from RNA transcripts. RT-PCR in the first round used HTBI primers; a second-round multiplex PCR followed. TCRdb processed the multiplex PCR reads anew with MiXCR; each CDR3 protein has one entry. The sample has 900,000 to 1,200,000 distinct CDR3 sequences, approximately 35% seen once. Specimen: peripheral blood or thyroid tissue (not recorded which). The receptors stem from an adult man with Graves' hyperthyroidism.

This clonotype was counted a few times. The CDR3 DNA is TGCAGCGTCGGTCAGGGAGAGCAGTTCTTC. Its protein product is CSVGQGEQFF. The chain employs TRBV29-1 and TRBJ2-1, with D perhaps TRBD1 (5 bases). Trimming removed 6 bases at V and 10 bases at J, with 10 bases between. In germline, CDR1 is SQVTM, CDR2 ANQGSEA. The CDR3 runs 10 residues.

The V call is TRBV10-3, the J call TRBJ1-6; D remains unclear. Germline CDR1 reads ENHRY; CDR2 reads SYGVKD. V was shortened by 2 bases and J by 3 bases, with 5 bases between the two germline ends. The CDR3 spans 14 residues. CDR3 in DNA: TGTGCCATCAGTGAGACCTACTATAATTCACCCCTCCACTTT. Encoded protein: CAISETYYNSPLHF.

This clonotype came up many times. V is TRBV2 and J is TRBJ2-7; perhaps TRBD2 as D (6 bases). V lost 8 bases and J lost 2, with 22 bases in between. The CDR3 contains 16 residues. Germline values: CDR1 SNHLY, CDR2 FYNNEI. CDR3 residues: CASGGRVGTVAYEQYF. CDR3 in DNA: TGTGCCAGCGGAGGGAGAGTCGGGACCGTGGCCTACGAGCAGTACTTC.

The V gene is TRBV7-6, the J gene TRBJ1-5; 9 nucleotides agree with TRBD1. Germline lookup yields CDR1 SGHVS and CDR2 FNYEAQ. The CDR3 sequence is 17 residues long. Losses at the gene ends were 5 bases for V and 4 bases for J; bases not matched to a gene: 12. In nucleotides, the CDR3 is TGTGCCAGCAGCGCCGGGTTGGGGACAGGGCCTAATCAGCCCCAGCATTTT. Protein: CASSAGLGTGPNQPQHF.

As regards this clonotype: The junction shows a germline mismatch at one end, possibly a read error. The V gene is TRBV10-3, the J gene TRBJ2-7; D gene ambiguous. The CDR3 runs to 15 residues. Germline values: CDR1 ENHRY, CDR2 SYGVKD. CDR3 nucleotides: TGTGCCAGCAGTTACGGTCTAACTAACTCCTACGAGCAGTACTTC. Residues: CASSYGLTNSYEQYF.

The chain joins TRBV5-4 to TRBJ2-5; TRBD2 aligns across 9 bases. The germline CDR1 and CDR2 sequences are SGHNT and YYREEE (reference sequence). The V and J ends lost 3 bases and 0 bases, in that order; junction bases with no gene match: 9. This CDR3 is built from 17 residues. The CDR3 loop is CASSWGLAGEYQETQYF. In DNA form, the CDR3 reads TGTGCCAGCAGCTGGGGGTTAGCGGGAGAGTACCAAGAGACCCAGTACTTC.

This clonotype was recorded only once. The chain links TRBV2 to TRBJ1-2; D ambiguous. The CDR3 runs to 13 residues. The germline V gene encodes CDR1 SNHLY and CDR2 FYNNEI. Trimming left V 6 bases short and J 4 bases short, with 12 bases between. The CDR3: CASRGLGPYGYTF. The DNA of the CDR3 is TGTGCCAGCAGAGGACTGGGTCCCTATGGCTACACCTTC. Together with reference TRBV2 and TRBJ1-2, the CDR3 gives the full variable domain: EPEVTQTPSHQVTQMGQEVILRCVPISNHLYFYWYRQILGQKVEFLVSFYNNEISEKSEIFDDQFSVERPDGSNFTLKIRSTKLEDSAMYFCASRGLGPYGYTFGSGTRLTVV.

This clonotype was counted many times. V usage is TRBV19 and J usage is TRBJ1-1; D uncertain. The ends were cut back, 3 bases at V and 4 bases at J, with 9 bases in the middle. The CDR3 runs 13 residues. In germline, CDR1 is LNHDA, CDR2 SQIVND (reference sequence). The CDR3 here is CASSILGSTEAFF. CDR3 coding DNA: TGTGCCAGTAGTATTTTGGGGAGCACTGAAGCTTTCTTT.

This clonotype has more than one count but fewer than ten. The genes are TRBV10-1 and TRBJ1-1; 12 bases align to TRBD1. The CDR3 has 18 amino acids. The germline V gene has CDR1 WNHNN and CDR2 SYGVQD (reference sequence). V shed 1 base, J shed 5 bases, and the junction held 11 bases outside the gene matches. The CDR3 nucleotides are TGCGCCAGCAGTGAGTTGGCCGGGACAGGGGGCATTATAACTGAAGCTTTCTTT. As protein: CASSELAGTGGIITEAFF.